The table lists the clone carrying this T cell receptor beta chain with a few counts. Antigen unknown. The record originates from a study of chemoradiotherapy in HPV16-positive cancers. Overall study findings and caveats: During treatment, candidate HPV-specific clones and E7-related motifs expanded in tumor.

TCRdb's copy holds only in-frame clones and misses some; the assay was immunoSEQ multiplex PCR. The table has 650 to 1,000 clones, 76% seen once; the top ten hold roughly an eighth. The CDR3 consists of 12 residues. Trimming pared 5 bases from V and 4 bases from J, leaving 8 bases between. Germline loops: CDR1 MDHEN, CDR2 SYDVKM. The J gene is TRBJ1-2, the V gene TRBV28; D uncertain. The input for sequencing was tumor tissue, taken from a patient who underwent chemoradiotherapy. The receptor was derived from a human donor with HPV-associated anogenital cancer. DNA of the CDR3: TGTGCCAGCAGTCGGGGTACCTATGGCTACACCTTC. It translates to CASSRGTYGYTF.